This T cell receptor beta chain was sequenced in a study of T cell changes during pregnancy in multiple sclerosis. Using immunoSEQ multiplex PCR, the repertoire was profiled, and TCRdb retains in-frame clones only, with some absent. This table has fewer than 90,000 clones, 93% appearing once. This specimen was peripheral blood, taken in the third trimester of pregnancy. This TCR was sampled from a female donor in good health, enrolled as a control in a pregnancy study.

CDR3 sequence: CASSKVFMFGGSTYEQYF. CDR3 sequence (DNA): TGTGCCAGCAGCAAAGTTTTTATGTTCGGGGGATCGACCTACGAGCAGTACTTC. The J gene is TRBJ2-7, the V gene TRBV21-1; TRBD2 is the table's D call, not checked against the DNA. TRBV21-1 is labeled a pseudogene. The CDR3 extends over 18 amino acids.